The 5 T cell receptor beta chains below come from one sample, sequenced in a study of blood T cell repertoires in COVID-19. TCRdb's table, derived via immunoSEQ multiplex PCR, lists solely in-frame clones and lacks some. The sample includes 120,000 to 150,000 clones, more than 70% of them seen just once. Sequenced: peripheral blood. These TCRs come from a human donor in a cohort sampled during active COVID-19.

The V gene is TRBV3-1 (or the pseudogene TRBV3-2), the J gene TRBJ1-2; TRBD1 aligns across 7 bases. Germline trimming cut 2 bases from V and 8 bases from J; bases unmatched to any gene: 8. The CDR3 is made up of 14 amino acids. The V gene's germline CDR1 is LGHDT and CDR2 YNNKEL (reference sequence). The CDR3 region is CASSQKTGEVGYTF. CDR3 nucleotides: TGTGCCAGCAGCCAAAAAACAGGGGAAGTAGGCTACACCTTC.

V and J are TRBV3-1 (or the pseudogene TRBV3-2) and TRBJ1-2; D not certain. Between the trimmed V and J ends, which lost 3 bases and 8 bases, there was a span of 7 bases. Germline-derived CDR1 and CDR2 are LGHDT and YNNKEL (reference sequence). This CDR3 has 11 amino acids. The CDR3 DNA follows: TGTGCCAGCAGCCAGAGCCGAGGCTACACCTTC. Its protein is CASSQSRGYTF.

This clone has just one count. This chain joins TRBV10-1 and TRBJ1-1; no definite D call. V was pared by 3 bases and J by 0 bases, with 11 bases between. Germline V gene sequence: CDR1 WNHNN, CDR2 SYGVQD (reference sequence). This CDR3 has 15 amino acids. In nucleotides, the CDR3 is TGCGCCAGCAGTGAAAGGTCAGGCATGAACACTGAAGCTTTCTTT. Protein: CASSERSGMNTEAFF.

The genes are TRBV5-1 and TRBJ2-1; D is uncertain. The germline CDR1 and CDR2 sequences are SGHRS and YFSETQ. V was shortened by 0 bases and J by 10 bases, with 11 bases between the two germline ends. The CDR3 is made up of 13 amino acids. CDR3 in DNA: TGCGCCAGCAGCTTGGAATTAGCCGGCGAGCAGTTCTTC. It is translated as CASSLELAGEQFF.

The rearrangement joins TRBV6-1 to TRBJ2-7; perhaps TRBD1 as D (5 bases). V was shortened by 2 bases and J by 7 bases, with 15 bases between the two germline ends. Germline V gene data show CDR1 as MNHNS and CDR2 as SASEGT. CDR3 length equals 14 residues. The CDR3 nucleotides are TGTGCCAGCAGTGAATCTTGGGGCTTGGGGGAGCAGTACTTC. This codes for CASSESWGLGEQYF.